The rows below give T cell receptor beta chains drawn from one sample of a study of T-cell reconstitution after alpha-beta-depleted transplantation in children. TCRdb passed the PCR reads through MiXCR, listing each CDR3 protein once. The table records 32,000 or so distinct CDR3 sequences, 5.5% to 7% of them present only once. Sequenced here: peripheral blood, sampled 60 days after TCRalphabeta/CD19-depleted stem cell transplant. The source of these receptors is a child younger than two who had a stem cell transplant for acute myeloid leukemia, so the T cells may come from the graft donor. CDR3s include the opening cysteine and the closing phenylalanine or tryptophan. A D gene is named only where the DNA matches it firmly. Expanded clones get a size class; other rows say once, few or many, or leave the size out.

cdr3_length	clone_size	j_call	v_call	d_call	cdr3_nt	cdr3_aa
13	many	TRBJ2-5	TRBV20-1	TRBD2	TGCAGTGCTTTCAGCGGGAGGGGGGAGACCCAGTACTTC	CSAFSGRGETQYF
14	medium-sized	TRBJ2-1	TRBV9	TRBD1	TGTGCCAGCAGTTCCCGGGACAGCTACAATGAGCAGTTCTTC	CASSSRDSYNEQFF
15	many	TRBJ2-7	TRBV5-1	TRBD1	TGCGCCAGCAGCTATCCGGGACAGGGTACCTACGAGCAGTACTTC	CASSYPGQGTYEQYF
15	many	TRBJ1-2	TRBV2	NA	TGTGCCACCAATGCCGGAGGCAGGGTGGGCTATGGCTACACCTTC	CATNAGGRVGYGYTF
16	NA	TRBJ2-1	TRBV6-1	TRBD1	TGTGCCAGCAGTCCATGGACAGGGAGCTCCTACAATGAGCAGTTCTTC	CASSPWTGSSYNEQFF
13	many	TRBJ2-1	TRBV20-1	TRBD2	TGCAGTGCCTGGACTAGCAGTTGGAATGAGCAGTTCTTC	CSAWTSSWNEQFF
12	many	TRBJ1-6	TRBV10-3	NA	TGTGCCACCTCGAGGGCTTTGTCACCCCTCCACTTT	CATSRALSPLHF
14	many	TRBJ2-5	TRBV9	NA	TGTGCCAGCAGCCCCGGGACCCTGGAGGAGACCCAGTACTTC	CASSPGTLEETQYF
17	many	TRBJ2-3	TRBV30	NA	TGTGCCTGGAGCCTAAATCGGATCAGTTCCTTCACAGATACGCAGTATTTT	CAWSLNRISSFTDTQYF
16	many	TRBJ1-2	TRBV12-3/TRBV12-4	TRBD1	TGTGCCAGCACCCCTAAGGGGACAGGTACAAACTATGGCTACACCTTC	CASTPKGTGTNYGYTF
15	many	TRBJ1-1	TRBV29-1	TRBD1	TGCAGCGTTGAACTATCCCCGGACAGGGGGACTGAAGCTTTCTTT	CSVELSPDRGTEAFF
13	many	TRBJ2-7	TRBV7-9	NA	TGTGCCAGCAGCTTAAGGGGTCTTACCGAGCAGTACTTC	CASSLRGLTEQYF
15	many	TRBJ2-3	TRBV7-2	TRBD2	TGTGCCAGCACCCCGTCAGGGAGGGGAGCAGATACGCAGTATTTT	CASTPSGRGADTQYF
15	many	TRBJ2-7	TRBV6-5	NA	TGTGCCAGCAGTTACTCGGGGACCCACTACTACGAGCAGTACTTC	CASSYSGTHYYEQYF